Below are 28 T cell receptor beta chains sequenced from a single sample in a study of T cell changes during pregnancy in multiple sclerosis. Assay used: immunoSEQ multiplex PCR; TCRdb lists only in-frame clones, some missing. The sample includes around 100,000 clones, 80% to 95% of them seen just once. The sample consisted of peripheral blood, taken in the third trimester of pregnancy. The receptor source for this set is a female donor with multiple sclerosis, enrolled in a pregnancy study.

V gene TRBV28 combines with J gene TRBJ1-5; D remains ambiguous. CDR3 length equals 14 residues. Per the germline V gene, CDR1 is MDHEN and CDR2 is SYDVKM. Trimming took off 5 bases at V and 1 base at J, with 9 bases between the two ends. CDR3 amino acids: CASSPPGSNQPQHF. The CDR3 DNA follows: TGTGCCAGCAGTCCACCGGGGAGCAATCAGCCCCAGCATTTT.

The genes are TRBV7-2 and TRBJ2-7, with a weak D call TRBD1 (5 bases). V was cut by 1 base and J by 3 bases, with 10 bases left in between. The CDR3 length is 14 residues. Germline V CDR1 and CDR2: SGHTA, FQGNSA. The CDR3 DNA follows: TGTGCCAGCAGCTTAGGCAGGGAAAGCTACGAGCAGTACTTC. It specifies CASSLGRESYEQYF.

V usage is TRBV30 and J usage is TRBJ2-2; TRBD1 might be the D (6 bases). Trimming cost V 4 bases and J 1 base, with 7 bases left between them. This CDR3 has 13 residues. Germline V gene data show CDR1 as GTSNPN and CDR2 as SVGIG (reference sequence). CDR3 nucleotide sequence: TGTGCCTGGACGGGACAGAACACCGGGGAGCTGTTTTTT. Its translation: CAWTGQNTGELFF. Drawing the rest from reference TRBV30 and TRBJ2-2, the complete variable domain is SQTIHQWPATLVQPVGSPLSLECTVEGTSNPNLYWYRQAAGRGLQLLFYSVGIGQISSEVPQNLSASRPQDRQFILSSKKLLLSDSGFYLCAWTGQNTGELFFGEGSRLTVL.

This chain connects TRBV18 to TRBJ1-1; TRBD1 aligns across 7 bases. The CDR3 contains 14 residues. V was pared by 4 bases and J by 5 bases, with 7 bases of the junction left unmatched. CDR1 and CDR2 (germline): KGHSH, LQKENI. The CDR3 loop reads CASSLEGGLTEAFF. Here the CDR3 DNA reads TGTGCCAGCTCACTCGAAGGGGGCTTAACTGAAGCTTTCTTT.

The chain couples TRBV28 to TRBJ2-3; D may be TRBD1 (5 bases). CDR1 is MDHEN and CDR2 is SYDVKM in the germline V gene. CDR3 size: 14 residues. The V end lost 3 bases, the J end lost 2 bases, and 9 bases lay between the germline ends. The CDR3 protein is CASSFLQATDTQYF. The CDR3 region has the DNA TGTGCCAGCAGTTTCTTACAGGCCACAGATACGCAGTATTTT. The full variable domain, rest sourced from reference TRBV28 and TRBJ2-3, is DVKVTQSSRYLVKRTGEKVFLECVQDMDHENMFWYRQDPGLGLRLIYFSYDVKMKEKGDIPEGYSVSREKKERFSLILESASTNQTSMYLCASSFLQATDTQYFGPGTRLTVL.

This chain connects TRBV5-4 to TRBJ1-2; D is possibly TRBD1 (6 bases). Germline V gene lookup returns CDR1 SGHNT and CDR2 YYREEE (reference sequence). This CDR3 is 15 amino acids long. V lost 3 bases, J lost 2 bases, and 14 bases lay in between. CDR3 coding DNA: TGTGCCAGCAGCTCCCCAGGACAGCCCAACTATGGCTACACCTTC. It translates to CASSSPGQPNYGYTF.

The chain couples TRBV4-2 to TRBJ2-1, with 13 bases aligning to TRBD2. Trimming at V came to 0 bases and at J to 7 bases, leaving 6 bases not matched to a gene. This CDR3 is 17 amino acids long. Looked up from germline, CDR1 is LGHNA and CDR2 is YNFKEQ. CDR3 in amino acids: CASSQDALAGGPNEQFF. For the CDR3, the DNA is TGTGCCAGCAGCCAAGATGCACTAGCGGGGGGGCCGAATGAGCAGTTCTTC.

The chain links TRBV4-1 to TRBJ1-1, with TRBD1 matching 12 bases. With 4 bases clipped from V and 1 base from J, the junction kept 7 bases outside the gene matches. This CDR3 spans 17 amino acids. Germline-derived CDR1 and CDR2 are MGHRA and YSYEKL. The CDR3 DNA is TGCGCCAGCAGCCGTCCGGGACAGGGGGCGAAGAACACTGAAGCTTTCTTT. This gives the protein CASSRPGQGAKNTEAFF.

This clone came up a few times. The chain employs TRBV5-1 and TRBJ1-6; D call uncertain. Trimming removed 0 bases at V and 11 bases at J, with 6 bases between. Germline CDR1 SGHRS, CDR2 YFSETQ. This CDR3 contains 12 residues. The CDR3 sequence is CASSLGATPLHF. The CDR3 DNA follows: TGCGCCAGCAGCTTGGGGGCGACACCCCTCCACTTT.

This clone was detected a few times. V is TRBV10-3 and J is TRBJ1-2; D is unclear. CDR1 and CDR2 (germline): ENHRY, SYGVKD. Trimming shortened V by 2 bases and J by 0 bases, and 4 bases separated the two germline ends. This CDR3 has 13 amino acids. CDR3 sequence reads: CAISETANYGYTF. In DNA form, the CDR3 reads TGTGCCATCAGTGAGACAGCTAACTATGGCTACACCTTC.

The rearrangement links TRBV11-1 to TRBJ2-3; 7 nucleotides agree with TRBD2. The trim removed 4 bases at V and 3 bases at J, leaving 1 base unmatched. Germline V gene sequence: CDR1 SGHAT, CDR2 FQDESV (reference sequence). The CDR3 is 13 residues long. CDR3 residues: CASSWGGTDTQYF. CDR3 DNA sequence: TGTGCCAGCAGCTGGGGGGGGACAGATACGCAGTATTTT.

CDR3 in amino acids: CASTQTAGGRTYGYTF. The CDR3 DNA reads as TGTGCCAGTACCCAGACTGCCGGGGGGCGCACCTATGGCTACACCTTC. The chain couples TRBV19 to TRBJ1-2; a weak D match, TRBD1 (6 bases). V lost 7 bases to trimming and J lost 4 bases, with 22 bases between them. CDR1 LNHDA and CDR2 SQIVND come from the germline V gene (reference sequence). The CDR3 totals 16 residues. Variable domain in full (rest from reference TRBV19 and TRBJ1-2): DGGITQSPKYLFRKEGQNVTLSCEQNLNHDAMYWYRQDPGQGLRLIYYSQIVNDFQKGDIAEGYSVSREKKESFPLTVTSAQKNPTAFYLCASTQTAGGRTYGYTFGSGTRLTVV.

The chain employs TRBV5-6 and TRBJ2-2, with no clear D. Trimming removed 1 base at V and 1 base at J, with 11 bases between. The germline V gene encodes CDR1 SGHDT and CDR2 YYEEEE. The CDR3 loop spans 16 amino acids. CDR3 nucleotide sequence: TGTGCCAGCAGCTTGCTTCCAGGCCTGAACACCGGGGAGCTGTTTTTT. Translation gives CASSLLPGLNTGELFF.

This chain uses TRBV2 with TRBJ2-7, with TRBD1 matching over 9 bases. Germline CDR1 and CDR2: SNHLY and FYNNEI. J gave up 6 bases and V 1 base, and 10 bases lay outside the gene matches. The CDR3 has 16 amino acids. CDR3 bases: TGTGCCAGCAGTGAAGGGTATGGGACAGGGAAAGGCGAGCAGTACTTC. It codes for CASSEGYGTGKGEQYF. Supplemented by reference TRBV2 and TRBJ2-7, the full variable domain reads EPEVTQTPSHQVTQMGQEVILRCVPISNHLYFYWYRQILGQKVEFLVSFYNNEISEKSEIFDDQFSVERPDGSNFTLKIRSTKLEDSAMYFCASSEGYGTGKGEQYFGPGTRLTVT.

The CDR3 DNA reads TGTGCCAGCAGCTTATCTCAGAATCAGCCCCAGCATTTT. Translating it yields CASSLSQNQPQHF. The chain employs TRBV7-2 and TRBJ1-5, with unresolved D. Trimming left V 2 bases short and J 4 bases short, with 6 bases between. This CDR3 contains 13 residues. The V gene's germline CDR1 is SGHTA and CDR2 FQGNSA.

V gene TRBV5-6 combines with J gene TRBJ1-6; 11 bases match TRBD1. The J segment lost 0 bases and the V segment lost 4 bases, leaving 9 bases of the junction unmatched. Germline CDR1 SGHDT, CDR2 YYEEEE. This CDR3 is built from 19 residues. DNA of the CDR3: TGTGCCAGCAGCCGCTTCGTAGGGACAGGGGGCTCCTATAATTCACCCCTCCACTTT. Amino acids: CASSRFVGTGGSYNSPLHF.

The sample holds one count of this clone. The V and J genes are TRBV5-1 and TRBJ1-2; tentatively, D is TRBD1 (6 bases). Germline assignment: CDR1 SGHRS and CDR2 YFSETQ. With 0 bases removed from V and 5 bases from J, the gap between germline ends came to 11 bases. The CDR3 length is 14 residues. The chain's CDR3 is CASSLGQDVYGYTF. Written as DNA, the CDR3 is TGCGCCAGCAGCTTGGGACAGGACGTTTATGGCTACACCTTC.

The CDR3 loop reads CASSKVNEQYF. In nucleotides, the CDR3 is TGTGCCAGCAGCAAAGTTAACGAGCAGTACTTC. The rearrangement joins TRBV21-1 to TRBJ2-7; the table's D gene call, TRBD2, was not cross checked with the DNA. TRBV21-1 is flagged as a pseudogene. CDR3 length equals 11 residues.

The CDR3 region has the DNA TGTGCCAGCAGCTTGGGCGACAGGGGGCAGGGCAAGGGCTACACCTTC. Translated: CASSLGDRGQGKGYTF. The chain carries TRBV5-4 and TRBJ1-2, with TRBD1 identical over 10 bases. The CDR3 extends over 16 amino acids. V dropped 0 bases and J dropped 8; count of bases not matched to a gene: 10. In germline, CDR1 is SGHNT, CDR2 YYREEE (reference sequence).

The V call is TRBV2, the J call TRBJ1-4; D is unresolved. With 6 bases removed from V and 4 bases from J, the gap between germline ends came to 9 bases. The CDR3 runs 13 residues. Per the germline V gene, CDR1 is SNHLY and CDR2 is FYNNEI. CDR3 sequence reads: CASSANHNEKLFF. CDR3 DNA sequence: TGTGCCAGCAGCGCGAATCATAATGAAAAACTGTTTTTT.

The chain carries TRBV6-6 and TRBJ1-1; TRBD1 agrees at 7 bases. The germline gives CDR1 MNHNY, CDR2 SVGAGI (reference sequence). Trimming at V came to 0 bases and at J to 1 base, leaving 2 bases not matched to a gene. The CDR3 covers 15 residues. In DNA form, the CDR3 reads TGTGCCAGCAGTTACTCGACAGGGCCGAACACTGAAGCTTTCTTT. Translated: CASSYSTGPNTEAFF.

The chain recombines TRBV5-4 with TRBJ2-7, with D possibly being TRBD2 (5 bases). Germline V gene lookup returns CDR1 SGHNT and CDR2 YYREEE (reference sequence). V gave up 0 bases and J gave up 0 bases, with 7 bases separating them. CDR3 length: 14 amino acids. CDR3 sequence: CASSLGGISYEQYF. CDR3 sequence (DNA): TGTGCCAGCAGCTTGGGAGGGATCTCCTACGAGCAGTACTTC. Full variable domain (missing parts from reference TRBV5-4 and TRBJ2-7): ETGVTQSPTHLIKTRGQQVTLRCSSQSGHNTVSWYQQALGQGPQFIFQYYREEENGRGNFPPRFSGLQFPNYSSELNVNALELDDSALYLCASSLGGISYEQYFGPGTRLTVT.

This chain uses TRBV5-4 with TRBJ2-5; D call uncertain. Germline CDR1 SGHNT, CDR2 YYREEE (reference sequence). V dropped 0 bases and J dropped 3 bases, with 12 bases sitting between them. The CDR3 extends over 15 amino acids. CDR3 DNA sequence: TGTGCCAGCAGCTTGGCGCCGGGTATAGAAGAGACCCAGTACTTC. Residues: CASSLAPGIEETQYF.

The chain carries TRBV19 and TRBJ1-3; D ambiguous. The CDR3 totals 17 residues. Deletions cut 1 base from V and 2 bases from J, with 15 bases between. CDR1 and CDR2 (germline): LNHDA, SQIVND (reference sequence). The CDR3 DNA reads TGTGCCAGTAGTATAGCTGGCGGGAAAACGGCTGGAAACACCATATATTTT. Protein sequence: CASSIAGGKTAGNTIYF.

Regarding this clone: A junction boundary mismatches the germline segment, possibly from a read error. Other DNA sequences in the sample encode the same CDR3. This sequence joins TRBV30 and TRBJ1-2, with TRBD1 matching 12 bases. The CDR3 runs to 14 residues. Germline V gene lookup returns CDR1 GTSNPN and CDR2 SVGIG (reference sequence). The CDR3 DNA reads as TGTGCCTGGAGTGGGGACAGGGGGCATTATGGTTACACCTTC. Translation gives CAWSGDRGHYGYTF.

The rearrangement joins TRBV14 to TRBJ2-2; the D gene is possibly TRBD2 (6 bases). From germline, CDR1 is SGHDN and CDR2 FVKESK. V was trimmed by 4 bases and J by 10 bases, leaving 10 bases between them. There are 12 residues in the CDR3. This chain's CDR3 is CASSRRGEELFF. The CDR3 DNA sequence: TGTGCCAGCAGCCGGAGGGGAGAGGAGCTGTTTTTT.

The J gene is TRBJ1-3, the V gene TRBV11-2; the match to TRBD1 covers 7 bases. V shed 5 bases, J shed 4 bases, and the junction held 14 bases outside the gene matches. This CDR3 contains 17 residues. Germline values: CDR1 SGHAT, CDR2 FQNNGV. The CDR3 region is CASSPAHGQVRGNTIYF. The CDR3 bases are TGTGCCAGCAGCCCCGCCCACGGACAGGTTCGAGGAAACACCATATATTTT.

The V and J genes are TRBV28 and TRBJ1-2, with a tentative D call TRBD1 (6 bases). The CDR3 contains 12 residues. Germline V gene lookup returns CDR1 MDHEN and CDR2 SYDVKM. Deletions cut 4 bases from V and 5 bases from J, with 8 bases between. The CDR3 sequence is CASSSGQYGYTF. CDR3 nucleotide sequence: TGTGCCAGCAGTTCTGGACAGTATGGCTACACCTTC.